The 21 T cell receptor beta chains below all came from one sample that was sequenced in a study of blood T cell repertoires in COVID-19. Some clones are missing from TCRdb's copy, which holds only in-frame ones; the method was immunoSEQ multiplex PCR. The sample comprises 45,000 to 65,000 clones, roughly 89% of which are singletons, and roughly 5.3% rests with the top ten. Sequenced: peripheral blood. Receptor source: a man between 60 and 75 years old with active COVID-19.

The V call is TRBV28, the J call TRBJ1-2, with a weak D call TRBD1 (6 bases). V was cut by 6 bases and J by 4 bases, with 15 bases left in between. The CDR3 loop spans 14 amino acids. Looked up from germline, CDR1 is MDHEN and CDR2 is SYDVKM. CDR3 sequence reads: CASSRSGRGYGYTF. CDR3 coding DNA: TGTGCCAGCAGCCGATCGGGCAGGGGCTATGGCTACACCTTC.

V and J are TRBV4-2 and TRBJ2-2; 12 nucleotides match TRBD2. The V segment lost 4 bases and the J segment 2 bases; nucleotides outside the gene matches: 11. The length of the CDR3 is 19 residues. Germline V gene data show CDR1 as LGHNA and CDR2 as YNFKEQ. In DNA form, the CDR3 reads TGTGCCAGCAGCCTTCACTTTGGACTAGCGGGATCCAACACCGGGGAGCTGTTTTTT. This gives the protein CASSLHFGLAGSNTGELFF.

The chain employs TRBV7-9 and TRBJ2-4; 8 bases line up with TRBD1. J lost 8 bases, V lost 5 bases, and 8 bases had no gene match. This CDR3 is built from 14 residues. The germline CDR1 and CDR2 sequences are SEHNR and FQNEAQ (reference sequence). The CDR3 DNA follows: TGTGCCAGCAGCGTCGGACAGGGCACGGACATTCAGTACTTC. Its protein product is CASSVGQGTDIQYF. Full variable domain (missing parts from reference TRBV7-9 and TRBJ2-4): DTGVSQNPRHKITKRGQNVTFRCDPISEHNRLYWYRQTLGQGPEFLTYFQNEAQLEKSRLLSDRFSAERPKGSFSTLEIQRTEQGDSAMYLCASSVGQGTDIQYFGAGTRLSVL.

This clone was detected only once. The CDR3 is CASSFSGGGVGANVLTF. DNA for the CDR3: TGTGCCAGCAGCTTCTCAGGGGGAGGCGTTGGGGCCAACGTCCTGACTTTC. This chain joins TRBV7-8 and TRBJ2-6, with D possibly matching TRBD1 (7 bases). CDR1 and CDR2 (germline): SGHVS, FQNEAQ. There are 17 residues in the CDR3. Trimming left V 3 bases short and J 3 bases short, with 15 bases between.

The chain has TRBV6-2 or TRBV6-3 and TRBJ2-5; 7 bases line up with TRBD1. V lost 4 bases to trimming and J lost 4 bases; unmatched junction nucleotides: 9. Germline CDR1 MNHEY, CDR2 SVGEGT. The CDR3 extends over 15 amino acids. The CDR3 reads CASSWGFRDRETQYF. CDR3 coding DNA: TGTGCCAGCAGTTGGGGGTTCCGGGACAGAGAGACCCAGTACTTC.

In DNA form, the CDR3 reads TGTGCCAGCAGGACAACGGGACTAGCGGGAGAAAAGTGGTACGAGCAGTACTTC. This sequence encodes CASRTTGLAGEKWYEQYF. The chain is built from TRBV28 and TRBJ2-7; 14 positions match TRBD2. Germline V gives CDR1 MDHEN, CDR2 SYDVKM. The CDR3 is 18 amino acids. The J segment lost 4 bases and the V segment lost 6 bases, leaving 14 bases of the junction unmatched.

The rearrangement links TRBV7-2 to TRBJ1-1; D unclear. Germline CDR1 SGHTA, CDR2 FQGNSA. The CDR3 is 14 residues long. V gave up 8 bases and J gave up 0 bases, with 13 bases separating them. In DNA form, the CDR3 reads TGTGCCAGCGGAAAGGCAGCGCTGAACACTGAAGCTTTCTTT. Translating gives CASGKAALNTEAFF.

CDR3 region: CATSDLFRQGAEGNQPQHF. DNA of the CDR3: TGTGCCACCAGTGATTTGTTTCGGCAGGGGGCTGAGGGCAATCAGCCCCAGCATTTT. The chain has TRBV24-1 and TRBJ1-5; TRBD1 matches 8 bases. V was pared by 0 bases and J by 2 bases, with 11 bases of the junction left unmatched. The CDR3 has 19 amino acids. CDR1 and CDR2 from the germline V gene are KGHDR and SFDVKD.

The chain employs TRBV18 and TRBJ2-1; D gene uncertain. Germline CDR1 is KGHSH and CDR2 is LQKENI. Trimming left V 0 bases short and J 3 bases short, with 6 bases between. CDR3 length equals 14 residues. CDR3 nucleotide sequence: TGTGCCAGCTCACCACCGGCAGACTACAATGAGCAGTTCTTC. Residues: CASSPPADYNEQFF. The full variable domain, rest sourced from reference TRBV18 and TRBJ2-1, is NAGVMQNPRHLVRRRGQEARLRCSPMKGHSHVYWYRQLPEEGLKFMVYLQKENIIDESGMPKERFSAEFPKEGPSILRIQQVVRGDSAAYFCASSPPADYNEQFFGPGTRLTVL.

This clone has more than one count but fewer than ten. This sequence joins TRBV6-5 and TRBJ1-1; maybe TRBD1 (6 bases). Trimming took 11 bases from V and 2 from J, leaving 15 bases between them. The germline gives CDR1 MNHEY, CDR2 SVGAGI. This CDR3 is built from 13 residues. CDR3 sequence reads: CAASWGQNTEAFF. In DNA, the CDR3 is TGTGCCGCGAGTTGGGGACAAAACACTGAAGCTTTCTTT.

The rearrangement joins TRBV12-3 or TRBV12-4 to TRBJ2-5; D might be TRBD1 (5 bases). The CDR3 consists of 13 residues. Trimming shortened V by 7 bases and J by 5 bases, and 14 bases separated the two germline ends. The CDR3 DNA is TGTGCCAGCAATCAAGCAGGGCTGGAGACCCAGTACTTC. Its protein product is CASNQAGLETQYF.

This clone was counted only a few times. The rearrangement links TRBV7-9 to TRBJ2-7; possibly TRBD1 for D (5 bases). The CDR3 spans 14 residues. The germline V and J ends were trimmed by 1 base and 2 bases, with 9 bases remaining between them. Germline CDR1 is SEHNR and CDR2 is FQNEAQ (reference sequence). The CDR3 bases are TGTGCCAGCAGCTTAGGCAGGGTCCCCTACGAGCAGTACTTC. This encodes CASSLGRVPYEQYF.

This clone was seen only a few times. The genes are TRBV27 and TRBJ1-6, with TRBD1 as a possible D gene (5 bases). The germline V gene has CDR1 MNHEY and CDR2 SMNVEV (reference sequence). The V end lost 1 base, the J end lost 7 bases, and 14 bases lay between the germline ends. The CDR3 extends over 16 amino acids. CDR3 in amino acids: CASSLYYDRANSPLHF. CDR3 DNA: TGTGCCAGCAGTTTATATTACGACAGAGCAAATTCACCCCTCCACTTT.

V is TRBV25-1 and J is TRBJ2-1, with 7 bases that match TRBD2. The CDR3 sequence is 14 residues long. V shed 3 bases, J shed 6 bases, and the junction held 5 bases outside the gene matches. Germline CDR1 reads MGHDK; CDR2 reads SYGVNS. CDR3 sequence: CASSDTGRSNEQFF. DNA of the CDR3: TGTGCCAGCAGTGACACCGGGAGGAGCAATGAGCAGTTCTTC.

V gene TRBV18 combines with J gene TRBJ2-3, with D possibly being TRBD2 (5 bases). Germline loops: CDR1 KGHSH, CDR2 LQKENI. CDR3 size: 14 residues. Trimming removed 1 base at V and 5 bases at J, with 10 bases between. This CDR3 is CASSPLGEKDTQYF. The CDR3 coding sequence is TGTGCCAGCTCACCACTTGGGGAGAAAGATACGCAGTATTTT.

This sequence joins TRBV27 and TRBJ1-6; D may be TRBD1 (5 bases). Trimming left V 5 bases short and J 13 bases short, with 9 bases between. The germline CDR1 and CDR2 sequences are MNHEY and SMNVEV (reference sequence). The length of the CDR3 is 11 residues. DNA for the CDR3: TGTGCCAGCAGTCAAACAGGTCCCCTCCACTTT. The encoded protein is CASSQTGPLHF.

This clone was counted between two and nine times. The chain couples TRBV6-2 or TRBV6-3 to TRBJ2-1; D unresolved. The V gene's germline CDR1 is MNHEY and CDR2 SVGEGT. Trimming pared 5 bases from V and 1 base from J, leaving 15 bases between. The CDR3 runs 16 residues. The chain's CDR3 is CASSRRYSRSYNEQFF. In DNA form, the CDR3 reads TGTGCCAGCAGTAGGCGCTACTCTAGATCCTACAATGAGCAGTTCTTC.

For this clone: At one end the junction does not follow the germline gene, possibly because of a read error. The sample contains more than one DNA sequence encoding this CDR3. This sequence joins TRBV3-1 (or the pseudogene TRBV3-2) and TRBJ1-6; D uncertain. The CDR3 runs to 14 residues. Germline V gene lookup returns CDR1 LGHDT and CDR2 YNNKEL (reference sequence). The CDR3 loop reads CASSQGPRNSPLHF. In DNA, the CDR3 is TGTGCCAGTAGCCAAGGACCCAGGAACTCACCCCTCCACTTT.

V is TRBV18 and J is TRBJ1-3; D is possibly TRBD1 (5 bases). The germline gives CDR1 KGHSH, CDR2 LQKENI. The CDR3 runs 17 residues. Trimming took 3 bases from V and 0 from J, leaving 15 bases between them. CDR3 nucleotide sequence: TGTGCCAGCTCACCCGCCTTAGGGGTCGGCTCTGGAAACACCATATATTTT. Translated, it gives CASSPALGVGSGNTIYF. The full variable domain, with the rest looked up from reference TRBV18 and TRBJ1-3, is NAGVMQNPRHLVRRRGQEARLRCSPMKGHSHVYWYRQLPEEGLKFMVYLQKENIIDESGMPKERFSAEFPKEGPSILRIQQVVRGDSAAYFCASSPALGVGSGNTIYFGEGSWLTVV.

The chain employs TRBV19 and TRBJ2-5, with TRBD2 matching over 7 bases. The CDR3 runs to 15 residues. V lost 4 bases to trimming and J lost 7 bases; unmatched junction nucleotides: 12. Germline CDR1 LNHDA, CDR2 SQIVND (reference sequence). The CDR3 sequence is CASSTSGEGYMTQYF. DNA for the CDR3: TGTGCCAGTAGTACGTCGGGGGAGGGCTACATGACCCAGTACTTC.

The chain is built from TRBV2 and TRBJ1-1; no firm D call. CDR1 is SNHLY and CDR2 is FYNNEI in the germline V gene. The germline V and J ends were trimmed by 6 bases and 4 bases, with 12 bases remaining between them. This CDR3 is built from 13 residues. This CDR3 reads CASSQGSRTEAFF. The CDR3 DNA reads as TGTGCCAGCAGCCAAGGGAGTCGCACTGAAGCTTTCTTT.